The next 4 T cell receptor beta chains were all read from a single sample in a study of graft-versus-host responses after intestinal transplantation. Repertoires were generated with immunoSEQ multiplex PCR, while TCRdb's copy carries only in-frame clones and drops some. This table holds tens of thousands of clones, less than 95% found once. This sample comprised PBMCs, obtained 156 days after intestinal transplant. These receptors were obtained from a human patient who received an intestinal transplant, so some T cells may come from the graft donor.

This CDR3 reads CASTAGNSPLHF. The CDR3 DNA is TGTGCCAGCACCGCGGGGAATTCACCCCTCCACTTT. J is TRBJ1-6 and V is TRBV28, with unresolved D. This CDR3 is 12 amino acids long. The germline V gene encodes CDR1 MDHEN and CDR2 SYDVKM. The germline V and J ends were trimmed by 7 bases and 7 bases, with 8 bases remaining between them.

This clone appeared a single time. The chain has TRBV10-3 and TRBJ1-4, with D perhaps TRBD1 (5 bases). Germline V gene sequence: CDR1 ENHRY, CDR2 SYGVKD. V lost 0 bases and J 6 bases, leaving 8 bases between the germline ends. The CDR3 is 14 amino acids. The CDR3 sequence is CAISESQGDEKLFF. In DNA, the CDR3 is TGTGCCATCAGTGAGTCGCAAGGGGATGAAAAACTGTTTTTT.

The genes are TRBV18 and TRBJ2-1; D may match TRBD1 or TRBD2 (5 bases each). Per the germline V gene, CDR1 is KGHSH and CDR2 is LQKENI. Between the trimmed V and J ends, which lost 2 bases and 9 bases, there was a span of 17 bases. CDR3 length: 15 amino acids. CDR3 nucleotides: TGTGCCAGCTCACCAGTTTACCTAGCTAGGGGTGAGCAGTTCTTC. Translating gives CASSPVYLARGEQFF.

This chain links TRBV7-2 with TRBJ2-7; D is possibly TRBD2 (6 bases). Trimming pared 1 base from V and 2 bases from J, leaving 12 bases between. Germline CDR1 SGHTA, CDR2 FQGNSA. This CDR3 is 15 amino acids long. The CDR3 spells CASSLGGTNPYEQYF. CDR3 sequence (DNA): TGTGCCAGCAGCTTAGGCGGGACGAACCCCTACGAGCAGTACTTC.